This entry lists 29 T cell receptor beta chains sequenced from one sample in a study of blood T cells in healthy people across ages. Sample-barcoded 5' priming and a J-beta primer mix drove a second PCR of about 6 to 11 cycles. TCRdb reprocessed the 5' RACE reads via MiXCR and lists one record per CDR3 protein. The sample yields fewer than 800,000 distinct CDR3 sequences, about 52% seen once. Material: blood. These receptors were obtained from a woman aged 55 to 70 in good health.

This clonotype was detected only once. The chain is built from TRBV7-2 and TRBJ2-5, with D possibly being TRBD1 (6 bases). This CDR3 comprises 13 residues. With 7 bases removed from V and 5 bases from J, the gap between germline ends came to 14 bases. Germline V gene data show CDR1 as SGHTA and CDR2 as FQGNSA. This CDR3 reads CASNIQGLETQYF. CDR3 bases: TGTGCCAGCAACATTCAGGGGCTGGAGACCCAGTACTTC.

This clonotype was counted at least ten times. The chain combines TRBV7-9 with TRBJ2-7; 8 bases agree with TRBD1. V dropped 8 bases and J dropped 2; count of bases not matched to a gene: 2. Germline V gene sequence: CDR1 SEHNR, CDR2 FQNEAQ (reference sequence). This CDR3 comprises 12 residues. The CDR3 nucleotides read TGTGCCAGCCGACAGGGGACCTACGAGCAGTACTTC. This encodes CASRQGTYEQYF.

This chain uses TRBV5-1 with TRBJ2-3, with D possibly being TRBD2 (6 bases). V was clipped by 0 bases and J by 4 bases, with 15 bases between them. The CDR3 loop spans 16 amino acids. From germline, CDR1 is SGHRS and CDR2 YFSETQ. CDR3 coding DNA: TGCGCCAGCAGCTTGGGCCCTTCGGGAGTTTCAGATACGCAGTATTTT. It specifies CASSLGPSGVSDTQYF.

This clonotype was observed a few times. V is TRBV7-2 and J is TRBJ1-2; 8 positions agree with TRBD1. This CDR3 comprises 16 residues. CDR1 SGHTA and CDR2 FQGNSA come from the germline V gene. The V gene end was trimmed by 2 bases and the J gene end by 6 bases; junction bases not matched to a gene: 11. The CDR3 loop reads CASSLTPQGAIDGYTF. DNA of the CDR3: TGTGCCAGCAGCTTAACCCCCCAGGGGGCGATAGATGGCTACACCTTC.

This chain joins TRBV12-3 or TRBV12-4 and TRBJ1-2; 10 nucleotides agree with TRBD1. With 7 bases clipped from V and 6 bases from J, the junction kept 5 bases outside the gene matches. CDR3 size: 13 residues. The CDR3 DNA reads TGTGCCAGCACCGGACAGGGGGGGAATGGCTACACCTTC. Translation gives CASTGQGGNGYTF.

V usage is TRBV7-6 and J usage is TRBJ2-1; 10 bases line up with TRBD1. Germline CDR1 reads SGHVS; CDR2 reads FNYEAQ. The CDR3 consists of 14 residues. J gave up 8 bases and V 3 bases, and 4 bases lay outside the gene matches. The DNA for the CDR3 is TGTGCCAGCAGCTTCGGGGACAGGGGCGATGAGCAGTTCTTC. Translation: CASSFGDRGDEQFF.

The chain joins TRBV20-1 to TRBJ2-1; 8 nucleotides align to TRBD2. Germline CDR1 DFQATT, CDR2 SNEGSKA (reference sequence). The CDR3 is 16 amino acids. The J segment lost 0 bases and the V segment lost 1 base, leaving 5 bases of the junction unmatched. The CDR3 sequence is CSARGELADSYNEQFF. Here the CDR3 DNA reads TGCAGTGCTAGAGGGGAACTAGCGGACTCCTACAATGAGCAGTTCTTC.

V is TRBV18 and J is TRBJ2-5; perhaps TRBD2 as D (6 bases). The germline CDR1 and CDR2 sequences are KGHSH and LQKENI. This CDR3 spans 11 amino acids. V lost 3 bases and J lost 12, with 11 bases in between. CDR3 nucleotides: TGTGCCAGCTCACCCGGGGACTTAGAGTACTTC. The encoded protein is CASSPGDLEYF.

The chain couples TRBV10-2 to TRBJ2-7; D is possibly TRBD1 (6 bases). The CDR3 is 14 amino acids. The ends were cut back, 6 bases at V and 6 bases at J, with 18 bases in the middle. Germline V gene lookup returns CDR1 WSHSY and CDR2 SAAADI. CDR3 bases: TGCGCCAGCAGCGCACGGGACATCCCCGGCGAGCAGTACTTC. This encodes CASSARDIPGEQYF.

CDR3 loop: CASSWGGDAYEQYF. For the CDR3, the DNA is TGTGCCAGCAGTTGGGGAGGGGACGCCTACGAGCAGTACTTC. The chain couples TRBV27 to TRBJ2-7; TRBD2 aligns across 7 bases. V lost 4 bases to trimming and J lost 2 bases; unmatched junction nucleotides: 5. The CDR3 has 14 residues. CDR1 is MNHEY and CDR2 is SMNVEV in the germline V gene (reference sequence).

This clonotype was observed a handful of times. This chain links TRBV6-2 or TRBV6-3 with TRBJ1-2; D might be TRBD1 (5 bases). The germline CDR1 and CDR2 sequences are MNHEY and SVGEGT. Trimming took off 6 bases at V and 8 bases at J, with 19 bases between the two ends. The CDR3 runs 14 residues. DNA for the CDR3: TGTGCCAGCAGCAGCCCCAGGGAATCCAGAGGCTACACCTTC. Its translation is CASSSPRESRGYTF.

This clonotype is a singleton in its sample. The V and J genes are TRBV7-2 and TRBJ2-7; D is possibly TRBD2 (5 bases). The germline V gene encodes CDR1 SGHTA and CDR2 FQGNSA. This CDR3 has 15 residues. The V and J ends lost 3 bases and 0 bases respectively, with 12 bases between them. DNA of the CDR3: TGTGCCAGCAGCTTTGGCAGCGGACCCTCCTACGAGCAGTACTTC. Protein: CASSFGSGPSYEQYF.

CDR3 amino acids: CASRRGQGIHEQYF. CDR3 DNA sequence: TGTGCCAGCAGACGGGGACAGGGTATCCACGAGCAGTACTTC. V usage is TRBV27 and J usage is TRBJ2-7; 9 nucleotides match TRBD1. The CDR3 has 14 amino acids. The J segment lost 5 bases and the V segment lost 6 bases, leaving 8 bases of the junction unmatched. CDR1 is MNHEY and CDR2 is SMNVEV in the germline V gene (reference sequence).

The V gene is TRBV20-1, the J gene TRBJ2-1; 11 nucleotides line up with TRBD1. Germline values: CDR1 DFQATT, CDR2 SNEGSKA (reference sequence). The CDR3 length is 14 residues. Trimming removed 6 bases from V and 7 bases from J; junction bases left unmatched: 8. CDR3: CSASPGDRGNEQFF. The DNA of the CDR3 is TGCAGTGCCAGTCCCGGGGACAGGGGGAATGAGCAGTTCTTC.

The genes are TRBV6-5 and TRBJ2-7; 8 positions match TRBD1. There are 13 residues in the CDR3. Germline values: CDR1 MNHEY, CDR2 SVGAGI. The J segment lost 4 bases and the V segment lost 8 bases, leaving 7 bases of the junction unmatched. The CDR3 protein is CASGAGGGYEQYF. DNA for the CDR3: TGTGCCAGCGGCGCAGGGGGCGGTTACGAGCAGTACTTC.

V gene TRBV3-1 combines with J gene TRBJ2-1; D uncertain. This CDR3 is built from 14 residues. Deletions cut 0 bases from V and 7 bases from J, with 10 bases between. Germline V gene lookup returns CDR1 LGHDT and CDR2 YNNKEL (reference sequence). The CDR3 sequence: CASSQESQVNEQFF. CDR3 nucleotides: TGTGCCAGCAGCCAAGAATCTCAGGTTAATGAGCAGTTCTTC.

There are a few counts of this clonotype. The CDR3 reads CASSLDGTGDYEQYF. The CDR3, as DNA: TGTGCCAGCAGCTTAGACGGGACAGGGGATTACGAGCAGTACTTC. The V gene is TRBV7-2, the J gene TRBJ2-7; 10 positions agree with TRBD1. From germline, CDR1 is SGHTA and CDR2 FQGNSA. Trimming removed 1 base from V and 4 bases from J; junction bases left unmatched: 4. This CDR3 comprises 15 residues. Looking up the rest from reference TRBV7-2 and TRBJ2-7 gives the full variable domain: GAGVSQSPSNKVTEKGKDVELRCDPISGHTALYWYRQSLGQGLEFLIYFQGNSAPDKSGLPSDRFSAERTGGSVSTLTIQRTQQEDSAVYLCASSLDGTGDYEQYFGPGTRLTVT.

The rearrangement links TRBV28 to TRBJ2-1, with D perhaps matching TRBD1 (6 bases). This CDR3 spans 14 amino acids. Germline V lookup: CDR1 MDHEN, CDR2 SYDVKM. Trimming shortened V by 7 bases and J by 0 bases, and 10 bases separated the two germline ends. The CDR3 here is CASKEQGSYNEQFF. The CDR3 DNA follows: TGTGCCAGCAAGGAACAGGGCTCCTACAATGAGCAGTTCTTC. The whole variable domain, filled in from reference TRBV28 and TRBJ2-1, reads DVKVTQSSRYLVKRTGEKVFLECVQDMDHENMFWYRQDPGLGLRLIYFSYDVKMKEKGDIPEGYSVSREKKERFSLILESASTNQTSMYLCASKEQGSYNEQFFGPGTRLTVL.

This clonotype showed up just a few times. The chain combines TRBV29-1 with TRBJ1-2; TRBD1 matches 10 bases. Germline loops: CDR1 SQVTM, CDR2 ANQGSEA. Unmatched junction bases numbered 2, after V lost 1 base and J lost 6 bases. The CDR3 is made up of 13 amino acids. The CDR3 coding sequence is TGCAGCGTTGAAGGGGGGACAGGGGATGGCTACACCTTC. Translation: CSVEGGTGDGYTF.

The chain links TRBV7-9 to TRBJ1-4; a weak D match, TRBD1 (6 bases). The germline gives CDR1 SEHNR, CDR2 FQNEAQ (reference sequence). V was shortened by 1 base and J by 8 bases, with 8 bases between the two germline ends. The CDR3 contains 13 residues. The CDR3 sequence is CASSLGTVEKLFF. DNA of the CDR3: TGTGCCAGCAGCTTAGGGACAGTCGAAAAACTGTTTTTT.

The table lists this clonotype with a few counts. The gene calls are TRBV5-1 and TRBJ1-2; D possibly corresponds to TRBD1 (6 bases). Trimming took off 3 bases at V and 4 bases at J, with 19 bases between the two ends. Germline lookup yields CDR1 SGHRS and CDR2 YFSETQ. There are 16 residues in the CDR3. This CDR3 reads CASSSQGPGGFYGYTF. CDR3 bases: TGCGCCAGCAGCTCACAGGGACCCGGGGGATTCTATGGCTACACCTTC.

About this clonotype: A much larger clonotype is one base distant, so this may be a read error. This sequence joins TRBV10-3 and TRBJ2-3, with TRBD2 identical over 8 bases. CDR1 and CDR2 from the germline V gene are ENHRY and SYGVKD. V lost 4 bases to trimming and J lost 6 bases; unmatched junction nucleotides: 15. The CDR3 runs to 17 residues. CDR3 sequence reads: CAISGAPPAGASDTQYF. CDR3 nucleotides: TGTGCCATCAGTGGGGCCCCCCCAGCGGGAGCAAGTGATACGCAGTATTTT.

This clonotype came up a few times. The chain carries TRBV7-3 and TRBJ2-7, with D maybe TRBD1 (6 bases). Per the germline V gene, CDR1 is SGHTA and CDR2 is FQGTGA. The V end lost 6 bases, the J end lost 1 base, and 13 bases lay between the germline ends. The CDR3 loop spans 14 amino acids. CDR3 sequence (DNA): TGTGCCAGCAGAAGGGACATACTTTCCTACGAGCAGTACTTC. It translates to CASRRDILSYEQYF.

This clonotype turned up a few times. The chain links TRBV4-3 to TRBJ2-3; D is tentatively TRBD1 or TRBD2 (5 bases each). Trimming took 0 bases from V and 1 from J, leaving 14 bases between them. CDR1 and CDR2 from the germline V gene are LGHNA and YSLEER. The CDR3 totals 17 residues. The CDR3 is CASSQDRSGTGTDTQYF. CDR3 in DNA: TGCGCCAGCAGCCAAGATCGGTCAGGGACGGGCACAGATACGCAGTATTTT.

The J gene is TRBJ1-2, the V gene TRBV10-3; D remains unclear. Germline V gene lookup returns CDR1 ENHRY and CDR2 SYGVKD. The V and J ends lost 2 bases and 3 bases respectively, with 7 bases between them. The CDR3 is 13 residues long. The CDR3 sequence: CAISESQDYGYTF. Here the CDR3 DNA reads TGTGCCATCAGTGAGAGTCAGGACTATGGCTACACCTTC.

This chain's CDR3 is CASSDPFWTDTQYF. The CDR3 DNA reads TGCGCCAGCAGCGATCCTTTTTGGACAGATACGCAGTATTTT. J is TRBJ2-3 and V is TRBV5-1; D unclear. Germline CDR1 reads SGHRS; CDR2 reads YFSETQ. Trimming left V 4 bases short and J 3 bases short, with 12 bases between. CDR3 length: 14 residues.

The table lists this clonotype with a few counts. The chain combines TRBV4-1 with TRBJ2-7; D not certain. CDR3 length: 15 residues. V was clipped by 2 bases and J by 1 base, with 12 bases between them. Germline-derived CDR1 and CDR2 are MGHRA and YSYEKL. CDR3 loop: CASSQILQQSYEQYF. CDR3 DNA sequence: TGCGCCAGCAGCCAAATATTACAGCAATCCTACGAGCAGTACTTC.

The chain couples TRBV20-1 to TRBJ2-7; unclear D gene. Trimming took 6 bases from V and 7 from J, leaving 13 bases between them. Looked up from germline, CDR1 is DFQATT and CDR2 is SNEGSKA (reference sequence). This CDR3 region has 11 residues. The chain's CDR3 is CSAIRSWEQYF. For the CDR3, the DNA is TGCAGTGCCATCAGGTCTTGGGAGCAGTACTTC.

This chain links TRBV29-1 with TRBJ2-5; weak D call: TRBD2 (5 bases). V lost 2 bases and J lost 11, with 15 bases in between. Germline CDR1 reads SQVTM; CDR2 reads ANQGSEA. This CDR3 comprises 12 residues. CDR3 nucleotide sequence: TGCAGCGTTGAAATGGCGGGCGAGGAGCAGTACTTC. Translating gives CSVEMAGEEQYF.